The next 13 T cell receptor beta chains were all read from a single sample in a study of beta chain features in type 1 diabetes. No antigen has been assigned to these receptors. Study findings and constraints: Patients with Type 1 diabetes showed moderately but significantly shorter TCRB CDR3s in all four CD4+ subsets.

All of the isolated RNA was reverse transcribed, so expressed TCRB transcripts were sequenced. The repertoire was sequenced with immunoSEQ multiplex PCR; TCRdb's copy has only in-frame clones and lacks some. Among 140,000 or so clones, about 12% were seen once, and the ten largest hold about 1.3%. The specimen sequenced was central memory CD4+ T cells from blood. These receptors all stem from a man between 18 and 35 years old with type 1 diabetes.

Points on this clone: The identical CDR3 is also encoded by other nucleotide sequences in the sample. The chain combines TRBV7-2 with TRBJ1-3; D is uncertain. Trimming cost V 2 bases and J 4 bases, with 3 bases left between them. This CDR3 comprises 12 residues. Germline CDR1 and CDR2: SGHTA and FQGNSA. CDR3 nucleotide sequence: TGTGCCAGCAGCTTAAGGGGAAACACCATATATTTT. It is translated as CASSLRGNTIYF.

V is TRBV6-5 and J is TRBJ1-1; 12 positions match TRBD1. This CDR3 has 14 amino acids. V was clipped by 10 bases and J by 6 bases; unmatched bases: 9. CDR1 and CDR2 from the germline V gene are MNHEY and SVGAGI. The CDR3 DNA reads as TGTGCCACCACCCGGGGACAGGGGGCTTCTGAAGCTTTCTTT. This codes for CATTRGQGASEAFF.

This sequence joins TRBV7-3 and TRBJ1-1; D is unclear. This CDR3 contains 15 residues. V gave up 2 bases and J gave up 2 bases, with 12 bases separating them. Germline V gives CDR1 SGHTA, CDR2 FQGTGA. The CDR3 loop reads CASSLVGMGNTEAFF. Here the CDR3 DNA reads TGTGCCAGCAGCTTAGTGGGAATGGGTAACACTGAAGCTTTCTTT.

The CDR3: CASSQENTDTQYF. The CDR3 coding sequence is TGTGCCAGCAGCCAAGAGAACACAGATACGCAGTATTTT. The chain links TRBV4-2 to TRBJ2-3; D remains unclear. The CDR3 sequence is 13 residues long. Germline V gene data show CDR1 as LGHNA and CDR2 as YNFKEQ. The V end lost 0 bases, the J end lost 2 bases, and 3 bases lay between the germline ends.

This clone has more than one count but fewer than ten. The chain recombines TRBV4-1 with TRBJ1-3; D not resolved. V gave up 1 base and J gave up 0 bases, with 7 bases separating them. This CDR3 comprises 15 residues. Germline CDR1 and CDR2: MGHRA and YSYEKL. The DNA for the CDR3 is TGCGCCAGCAGCCAAGTACAGCTCTCTGGAAACACCATATATTTT. It encodes CASSQVQLSGNTIYF.

Comment on this clone: Within the sample, other DNA sequences also encode this same CDR3. The chain uses TRBV7-9 and TRBJ2-5; 8 nucleotides align to TRBD1. The germline V gene has CDR1 SEHNR and CDR2 FQNEAQ (reference sequence). J gave up 5 bases and V 4 bases, and 6 bases lay outside the gene matches. This CDR3 contains 14 residues. CDR3 in amino acids: CASSSDRGVETQYF. In nucleotides, the CDR3 is TGTGCCAGCAGCTCCGACAGGGGAGTCGAGACCCAGTACTTC.

The chain has TRBV30 and TRBJ1-4, with a weak D call TRBD1 (6 bases). Germline-derived CDR1 and CDR2 are GTSNPN and SVGIG (reference sequence). Deletions cut 2 bases from V and 3 bases from J, with 10 bases between. The CDR3 is 14 residues long. CDR3 nucleotides: TGTGCCTGGAGTCAGGGGTCGTCTAATGAAAAACTGTTTTTT. This translates into CAWSQGSSNEKLFF.

The sample holds a few counts of this clone. The V call is TRBV5-4, the J call TRBJ2-7, with TRBD2 matching over 7 bases. CDR3 length: 17 residues. The V gene end was trimmed by 1 base and the J gene end by 7 bases; junction bases not matched to a gene: 17. CDR1 and CDR2 from the germline V gene are SGHNT and YYREEE (reference sequence). As DNA, the CDR3 is TGTGCCAGCAGCTTGTGGGGCTCGGGGCTAGCGGCCGGGGAGCAGTACTTC. This encodes CASSLWGSGLAAGEQYF.

The V and J genes are TRBV7-2 and TRBJ1-2; D unclear. Germline V gene data show CDR1 as SGHTA and CDR2 as FQGNSA. This CDR3 is 13 amino acids long. The V end was cut by 2 bases, the J end by 3 bases, with 7 bases between. CDR3 in amino acids: CASSLYRYYGYTF. The CDR3 nucleotides read TGTGCCAGCAGCTTATACCGCTACTATGGCTACACCTTC.

The chain links TRBV6-1 to TRBJ2-7; the D gene is possibly TRBD1 (6 bases). V was trimmed by 1 base and J by 2 bases, leaving 9 bases between them. The germline V gene has CDR1 MNHNS and CDR2 SASEGT. The CDR3 sequence is 14 residues long. In DNA form, the CDR3 reads TGTGCCAGCAGTGAAGGGACAGTGACCTACGAGCAGTACTTC. It codes for CASSEGTVTYEQYF.

This sequence joins TRBV5-6 and TRBJ1-2; D is undetermined. Germline V gene data show CDR1 as SGHDT and CDR2 as YYEEEE. The CDR3 is 13 residues long. V lost 4 bases, J lost 5 bases, and 12 bases lay in between. CDR3 DNA: TGTGCCAGCAGCCTCTGGATGGGTTATGGCTACACCTTC. Translation: CASSLWMGYGYTF.

The gene calls are TRBV20-1 and TRBJ1-5; D is uncertain. The V end was cut by 1 base, the J end by 9 bases, with 7 bases between. CDR3 length: 11 amino acids. Germline V gene lookup returns CDR1 DFQATT and CDR2 SNEGSKA (reference sequence). The CDR3 protein is CSARAGMPQHF. CDR3 bases: TGCAGTGCTAGAGCCGGAATGCCCCAGCATTTT.

The rearrangement uses TRBV27 and TRBJ1-1; D unresolved. Germline values: CDR1 MNHEY, CDR2 SMNVEV (reference sequence). V was cut by 6 bases and J by 0 bases, with 8 bases left in between. This CDR3 contains 13 residues. The CDR3 reads CASSWGMNTEAFF. Written as DNA, the CDR3 is TGTGCCAGCAGCTGGGGAATGAACACTGAAGCTTTCTTT.